This TCR beta chain comes out of a study of CD4 and CD8 cells across lung adenocarcinoma regions. TCRdb re-analysed the PCR reads in MiXCR, keeping a single row per CDR3 protein. This table has under 8,500 distinct CDR3 sequences, less than 55% appearing once. CDR3 length: 15 residues. CDR1 and CDR2 from the germline V gene are MNHNS and SASEGT. Samples came from patients with localized non-small cell lung adenocarcinoma. The rearrangement joins TRBV6-1 to TRBJ2-3, with a tentative D call TRBD2 (5 bases). The end of the DNA aligns better with TRBJ2-5, so the J call may be wrong. The source material was CD8+ T cells from the center of a lung tumor. The clonotype originates from a male donor with lung adenocarcinoma. The CD4 and CD8 labels of this study may be unreliable. Written as DNA, the CDR3 is TGTGCCAGCAGTGAGGTGGGCGGGTCTCTTACGACCCAGTACTTC. It is translated as CASSEVGGSLTTQYF.